Below, 5 T cell receptor beta chains from the same sample are listed, as sequenced in a study of T-cell reconstitution after alpha-beta-depleted transplantation in children. During its preparation, the TCRbeta library received unique molecular identifiers. TCRdb re-analysed the PCR reads in MiXCR, keeping a single row per CDR3 protein. The sample includes approximately 8,200 distinct CDR3 sequences, approximately 31% of them seen just once. The sample in question was peripheral blood, obtained 60 days after TCRalphabeta/CD19-depleted stem cell transplant. These TCRs come from a boy under three years old who had a stem cell transplant for SCID, so the T cells may come from the graft donor.

Judged by abundance, this clonotype is medium-sized. This chain connects TRBV5-5 to TRBJ2-7; unclear D gene. Germline CDR1 reads SGHKS; CDR2 reads YYEKEE (reference sequence). Between the trimmed V and J ends, which lost 4 bases and 2 bases, there was a span of 7 bases. CDR3 length equals 12 residues. The CDR3 here is CASSPTPYEQYF. CDR3 bases: TGTGCCAGCAGCCCGACACCCTACGAGCAGTACTTC.

This clonotype has ten or more counts. The gene calls are TRBV29-1 and TRBJ2-5, with D hard to call. The CDR3 runs to 13 residues. The germline V gene has CDR1 SQVTM and CDR2 ANQGSEA. Deletions cut 8 bases from V and 0 bases from J, with 13 bases between. In DNA, the CDR3 is TGCAGCTCCCCCGGGCACTACCAAGAGACCCAGTACTTC. It specifies CSSPGHYQETQYF.

In this sample, this clonotype is medium-sized (0.01 to 0.1%). The rearrangement uses TRBV11-3 and TRBJ1-1, with D perhaps TRBD1 (5 bases). The CDR3 runs 17 residues. Germline V gives CDR1 SGHNT, CDR2 YENEEA. The V and J ends lost 3 bases and 0 bases respectively, with 17 bases between them. For the CDR3, the DNA is TGTGCCAGCAGCTTCGGGACCCGGGACCTCTTGAACACTGAAGCTTTCTTT. As protein: CASSFGTRDLLNTEAFF. The full variable domain, completed using reference TRBV11-3 and TRBJ1-1, is EAGVVQSPRYKIIEKKQPVAFWCNPISGHNTLYWYLQNLGQGPELLIRYENEEAVDDSQLPKDRFSAERLKGVDSTLKIQPAELGDSAVYLCASSFGTRDLLNTEAFFGQGTRLTVV.

This rearrangement joins TRBV2 to TRBJ1-5; maybe TRBD1 (6 bases). The length of the CDR3 is 15 residues. Germline V lookup: CDR1 SNHLY, CDR2 FYNNEI. The germline V and J ends were trimmed by 6 bases and 4 bases, with 16 bases remaining between them. The CDR3 nucleotides read TGTGCCAGCAGAGATGACAGGCACTTAAATCAGCCCCAGCATTTT. Translation gives CASRDDRHLNQPQHF.

The chain couples TRBV10-3 to TRBJ2-7; 10 bases map to TRBD2. CDR3 length equals 15 residues. In germline, CDR1 is ENHRY, CDR2 SYGVKD. V trimming: 0 bases; J trimming: 7 bases; junction bases outside the gene matches: 6. This CDR3 is CAISESRLAGEEQYF. The CDR3 bases are TGTGCCATCAGTGAGTCGCGACTAGCGGGCGAAGAGCAGTACTTC.